This T cell receptor beta chain was recorded in a study of tumor-infiltrating lymphocytes in primary liver carcinoma. Study at large: Donors had hepatocellular carcinoma or combined HCC and intrahepatic cholangiocarcinoma.

Turning to this clonotype: Its target is unknown.

Findings and caveats of the study: Tumor region pairs shared more overlap than did tumor-adjacent and tumor-blood pairs.

Researchers drew blood RNA from unsorted whole blood and extracted germline DNA as well. Germline V gene sequence: CDR1 SGHDT, CDR2 YYEEEE. The J segment lost 0 bases and the V segment lost 1 base, leaving 5 bases of the junction unmatched. The CDR3 contains 17 residues. The template, roughly 0.45 ug total RNA, yielded TCR beta cDNA made with a constant-region primer. Slightly modified ARM-PCR, run as three nested multiplex PCR rounds, produced the TCR beta libraries. Each of the first two PCR rounds ran about 9 cycles with TRBV1-TRBV30 forward and C-beta reverse primers. TCRdb reprocessed the multiplex PCR reads with MiXCR, giving one entry per CDR3 protein. This table holds 300,000 to 400,000 distinct CDR3 sequences, 65% found once.

This receptor was taken from a middle-aged man with primary liver carcinoma and hepatitis B virus infection. Sequenced input: peripheral blood. The chain recombines TRBV5-6 with TRBJ1-3; 9 bases fit TRBD1. The CDR3 is CASSLRGQGRSGNTIYF. In DNA, the CDR3 is TGTGCCAGCAGCTTGCGGGGACAGGGCCGCTCTGGAAACACCATATATTTT.